Listed below are T cell receptor beta chains from one sample, sequenced in a study of blood T cell repertoires in COVID-19. Using immunoSEQ multiplex PCR, the repertoire was profiled, and TCRdb retains in-frame clones only, with some absent. This table has over 350,000 clones, around nine tenths appearing once. Material: PBMCs or T cells enriched from blood (not recorded which). These receptors all come from a woman aged 18 to 35 with acute COVID-19. Both conserved end residues are part of each CDR3. Each record gives: V gene, J gene, clone size, D gene, CDR3 length, CDR3 protein, CDR3 DNA. D genes are given only for firm matches. Clone size is not always given. Where it is, it says once, few, many or a class for expanded clones.

>TRBV6-5|TRBJ1-1|NA|NA|13
CASSLNSDTEAFF
TGTGCCAGCAGCCTAAATAGCGACACTGAAGCTTTCTTT
>TRBV5-4|TRBJ2-1|once|TRBD2|14
CASREAGTYNEQFF
TGTGCCAGCAGGGAAGCGGGAACCTACAATGAGCAGTTCTTC
>TRBV3-1/TRBV3-2|TRBJ1-2|NA|TRBD1|14
CASSQDQGAGGYTF
TGTGCCAGCAGCCAAGATCAGGGGGCGGGAGGCTACACCTTC
>TRBV14|TRBJ2-5|NA|TRBD1|16
CASSPMGQGTKETQYF
TGTGCCAGCAGCCCTATGGGACAGGGAACGAAGGAGACCCAGTACTTC
>TRBV6-2/TRBV6-3|TRBJ1-2|NA|NA|19
CASSYSNPGRALMDYGYTF
TGTGCCAGCAGTTACTCGAACCCGGGCAGGGCGTTAATGGACTATGGCTACACCTTC
>TRBV27|TRBJ2-7|NA|TRBD2|15
CASSLEAGGAYEQYF
TGTGCCAGCAGTTTGGAAGCGGGGGGGGCCTACGAGCAGTACTTC
>TRBV20-1|TRBJ2-3|NA|NA|11
CSARPTDTQYF
TGCAGTGCTCGTCCGACAGATACGCAGTATTTT
>TRBV24-1|TRBJ1-2|NA|TRBD1|14
CATSDLKGGNGYTF
TGTGCCACCAGTGATTTAAAAGGGGGCAATGGCTACACCTTC
>TRBV7-9|TRBJ1-5|NA|TRBD1|12
CASSRGHQPQHF
TGTGCCAGCAGCAGGGGGCATCAGCCCCAGCATTTT
>TRBV15|TRBJ1-5|NA|NA|13
CATSSRERQPQHF
TGTGCCACCAGCAGCAGGGAACGGCAGCCCCAGCATTTT
>TRBV29-1|TRBJ1-4|NA|TRBD1|14
CSVADRERNEKLFF
TGCAGCGTTGCCGACAGGGAAAGAAATGAAAAACTGTTTTTT
>TRBV27|TRBJ1-4|NA|NA|13
CASSLRGNEKLFF
TGTGCCAGCAGTTTAAGAGGGAATGAAAAACTGTTTTTT
>TRBV12-3/TRBV12-4|TRBJ2-2|NA|NA|13
CASSPPQTGELFF
TGTGCCAGCAGTCCGCCGCAGACCGGGGAGCTGTTTTTT
>TRBV9|TRBJ2-2|NA|NA|11
CASSTSGELFF
TGTGCCAGCAGCACAAGCGGGGAGCTGTTTTTT
>TRBV19|TRBJ1-1|NA|NA|14
CASSSAGENTEAFF
TGTGCCAGTAGTTCCGCAGGGGAGAACACTGAAGCTTTCTTT
>TRBV9|TRBJ1-2|once|NA|13
CASSVGRNYGYTF
TGTGCCAGCAGCGTAGGGAGAAACTATGGCTACACCTTC
>TRBV7-2|TRBJ1-1|NA|NA|13
CASSLGDGRKAFF
TGTGCCAGCAGCTTAGGTGACGGGAGGAAAGCTTTCTTT
>TRBV7-9|TRBJ2-7|NA|NA|12
CASSSSGYEQYF
TGTGCCAGCAGCTCCTCAGGGTACGAGCAGTACTTC
>TRBV19|TRBJ1-1|NA|TRBD1|16
CASSVGRQGASTEAFF
TGTGCCAGTAGCGTTGGTCGACAGGGGGCAAGCACTGAAGCTTTCTTT
>TRBV11-2|TRBJ2-2|NA|NA|13
CASSLTVTGELFF
TGTGCCAGCAGCTTAACGGTTACCGGGGAGCTGTTTTTT
>TRBV6-5|TRBJ2-1|NA|NA|14
CASSYSHKDNEQFF
TGTGCCAGCAGTTACTCGCACAAAGACAATGAGCAGTTCTTC
>TRBV2|TRBJ1-4|NA|TRBD1|12
CASSTGQRKLFF
TGTGCCAGCAGTACGGGACAGCGAAAACTGTTTTTT
>TRBV4-1|TRBJ2-4|NA|TRBD2|18
CASSQGLAGGLAKNIQYF
TGCGCCAGCAGCCAAGGCCTAGCGGGGGGACTAGCCAAAAACATTCAGTACTTC
>TRBV10-3|TRBJ2-7|once|TRBD1|12
CAISGTVYEQYF
TGTGCCATCAGCGGGACAGTCTACGAGCAGTACTTC
>TRBV18|TRBJ2-7|once|TRBD1|16
CASSPGNRGASYEQYF
TGTGCCAGCTCACCGGGGAACAGGGGAGCCTCCTACGAGCAGTACTTC
>TRBV6-5|TRBJ2-7|NA|NA|12
CASRPQIYEQYF
TGTGCCAGCAGGCCCCAGATCTACGAGCAGTACTTC
>TRBV2|TRBJ2-7|NA|TRBD1|12
CASGTGGYEQYF
TGTGCTTCCGGGACAGGGGGCTACGAGCAGTACTTC
>TRBV5-6|TRBJ2-3|NA|NA|11
CASSLTDTQYF
TGTGCCAGCAGCTTGACTGATACGCAGTATTTT
>TRBV27|TRBJ2-7|NA|NA|16
CASSLVLPRANYEQYF
TGTGCCAGCAGTTTAGTTCTCCCCAGGGCCAATTACGAGCAGTACTTC
>TRBV7-8|TRBJ2-2|NA|TRBD2|16
CASSPSAGVVAGELFF
TGTGCCAGCAGCCCGTCCGCGGGAGTGGTGGCCGGGGAGCTGTTTTTT
>TRBV19|TRBJ2-7|NA|TRBD1|17
CASSKRSRGTGQTEQYF
TGTGCCAGTTCTAAAAGGTCCCGGGGGACAGGGCAAACCGAGCAGTACTTC
>TRBV4-1|TRBJ2-5|NA|NA|17
CASSHKGAGRNFETQYF
TGCGCCAGCAGTCACAAAGGAGCAGGGCGAAATTTTGAGACCCAGTACTTC
>TRBV29-1|TRBJ2-5|once|NA|13
CSAVGGGKETQYF
TGCAGCGCCGTCGGCGGAGGGAAAGAGACCCAGTACTTC
>TRBV30|TRBJ2-2|NA|NA|13
CAWRGGKPGELFF
TGTGCCTGGAGAGGAGGGAAACCCGGGGAGCTGTTTTTT
>TRBV24-1|TRBJ1-1|NA|NA|14
CATSDPRQSTEAFF
TGTGCCACCAGTGATCCTAGACAGAGCACTGAAGCTTTCTTT
>TRBV19|TRBJ1-1|NA|NA|10
CASGHGTAFF
TGTGCCAGTGGGCACGGTACCGCTTTCTTT
>TRBV29-1|TRBJ2-1|NA|TRBD2|17
CSVEDRGTSGFYNEQFF
TGCAGCGTTGAAGATCGCGGGACTAGCGGGTTCTACAATGAGCAGTTCTTC
>TRBV6-5|TRBJ1-3|NA|TRBD1|15
CASSRGQSPGNTIYF
TGTGCCAGCAGCCGGGGACAGTCACCTGGAAACACCATATATTTT
>TRBV27|TRBJ1-2|NA|TRBD1|15
CASCDRGLTNYGYTF
TGTGCCAGCTGCGACAGGGGACTTACTAACTATGGCTACACCTTC
>TRBV28|TRBJ2-5|NA|TRBD1|16
CASIETGFPIQETQYF
TGTGCCAGCATCGAGACAGGGTTCCCTATCCAAGAGACCCAGTACTTC
>TRBV25-1|TRBJ1-4|NA|TRBD1|14
CASSKAGQGEKLFF
TGTGCCAGCAGTAAAGCGGGACAGGGCGAAAAACTGTTTTTT
>TRBV4-2|TRBJ1-2|many|NA|16
CASSQDLEAGRGGYTF
TGTGCCAGCAGCCAAGATCTGGAGGCAGGGAGGGGTGGCTACACCTTC
>TRBV29-1|TRBJ1-1|NA|NA|12
CSTRTLNTEAFF
TGCAGCACCAGGACTTTGAACACTGAAGCTTTCTTT
>TRBV3-1/TRBV3-2|TRBJ2-7|NA|TRBD2|15
CASSLGLAATYEQYF
TGTGCCAGCAGCCTCGGACTAGCTGCAACCTACGAGCAGTACTTC
>TRBV5-6|TRBJ1-6|NA|TRBD1|14
CASSSQGRPSPLHF
TGTGCCAGCAGCTCACAGGGGCGACCTTCACCCCTCCACTTT
>TRBV4-1|TRBJ1-1|NA|NA|14
CASSQDAGGTEAFF
TGCGCCAGCAGCCAAGATGCGGGAGGGACTGAAGCTTTCTTT
>TRBV12-5|TRBJ2-7|NA|TRBD2|15
CASGPTQRGFYEQYF
TGTGCTAGTGGTCCCACCCAGCGGGGATTTTACGAGCAGTACTTC
>TRBV2|TRBJ2-4|NA|NA|11
CASSKDYVSDF
TGTGCCAGCAGTAAGGACTACGTTTCGGACTTC
>TRBV7-6|TRBJ2-2|once|NA|16
CASSLLWGGRTGELFF
TGTGCCAGCAGCTTATTGTGGGGGGGCCGGACCGGGGAGCTGTTTTTT
>TRBV20-1|TRBJ2-1|NA|NA|11
CSARAGGQQFF
TGCAGTGCTAGAGCCGGGGGTCAGCAGTTCTTC
>TRBV7-9|TRBJ1-1|NA|NA|15
CASSLASGGDTEAFF
TGTGCCAGCAGCTTAGCGAGTGGGGGGGACACTGAAGCTTTCTTT
>TRBV27|TRBJ1-1|few|TRBD1|14
CASSFRQGDTEAFF
TGTGCCAGCAGTTTTAGGCAGGGGGACACTGAAGCTTTCTTT
>TRBV6-5|TRBJ2-3|NA|TRBD2|14
CACLPSGQGKTQYF
TGTGCCTGTCTACCTAGCGGACAAGGGAAGACGCAGTATTTT
>TRBV7-9|TRBJ2-1|NA|NA|11
CASSFQGEQFF
TGTGCCAGCAGCTTTCAGGGGGAGCAGTTCTTC
>TRBV19|TRBJ1-2|NA|NA|13
CASSIFEGDGYTF
TGTGCCAGTAGTATTTTTGAGGGAGATGGCTACACCTTC
>TRBV19|TRBJ1-5|NA|NA|13
CASSTRERQPQHF
TGTGCCAGTAGTACCAGGGAACGTCAGCCCCAGCATTTT
>TRBV11-3|TRBJ2-5|many|NA|13
CASRGAGEETQYF
TGTGCCAGTAGGGGTGCAGGGGAAGAGACCCAGTACTTC
>TRBV4-1|TRBJ1-3|NA|TRBD1|16
CASSQGQGARGNTIYF
TGCGCCAGCAGCCAGGGACAGGGGGCTAGAGGAAACACCATATATTTT
>TRBV5-1|TRBJ1-2|once|TRBD1|16
CASSLSRQGQGAGYTF
TGCGCCAGCAGCTTGAGTCGGCAGGGACAGGGGGCTGGCTACACCTTC